The T cell receptor (beta chain) described here comes from a study of CD8 T cells in Susac syndrome. Reverse transcription of roughly 0.5 to 1 ug RNA was carried out with random hexamers. TCRdb processed the immunoSEQ multiplex PCR reads anew with MiXCR; each CDR3 protein has one entry. The sample lists about 140,000 distinct CDR3 sequences, around 93% seen once, with 0.14% in the top ten. Germline values: CDR1 DFQATT, CDR2 SNEGSKA (reference sequence). Between the trimmed V and J ends, which lost 0 bases and 0 bases, there was a span of 12 bases. CDR3 length equals 15 residues. The TCR comes from a human donor with Susac syndrome. Sequencing was performed on CD4+ T cells from PBMCs. This rearrangement joins TRBV20-1 to TRBJ2-7; D perhaps matches TRBD2 (6 bases). The CDR3, as DNA: TGCAGTGCTAGAGATCTCGGTAGCGGCTCCTACGAGCAGTACTTC. Its protein product is CSARDLGSGSYEQYF.